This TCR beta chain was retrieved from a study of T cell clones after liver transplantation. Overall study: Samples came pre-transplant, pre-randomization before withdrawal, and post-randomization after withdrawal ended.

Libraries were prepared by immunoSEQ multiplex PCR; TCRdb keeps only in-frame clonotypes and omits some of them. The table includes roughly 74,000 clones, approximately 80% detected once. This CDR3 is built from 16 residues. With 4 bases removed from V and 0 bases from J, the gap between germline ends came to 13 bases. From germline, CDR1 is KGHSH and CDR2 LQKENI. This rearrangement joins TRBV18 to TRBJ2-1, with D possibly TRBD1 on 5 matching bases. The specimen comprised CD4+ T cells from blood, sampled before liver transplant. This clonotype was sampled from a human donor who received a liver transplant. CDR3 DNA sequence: TGTGCCAGCTCACATAGCAGGACAAGCTCCTACAATGAGCAGTTCTTC. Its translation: CASSHSRTSSYNEQFF.